This TCR beta chain comes out of a study of T cells expressing NK-cell markers. About the study: Researchers got TCR beta repertoires out of sorted CD3+CD56+NKG2C+, CD3+CD56+NKG2C- and CD3+CD56-NKG2C+ T cells. General study points: Roughly 1.0-7.0% of CD8+ T cells in more than 5 donors belonged to dominant NKG2C+ clonotypes.

This clonotype is called medium-sized (0.01 to 0.1%) based on its frequency. Its target is not known. What made the TCR beta cDNA was 5'RACE template switching with UMIs. TCRdb reprocessed the 5' RACE reads and reports one entry per CDR3 protein, with no DNA. The data include about 8,000 distinct CDR3 sequences; the top ten clones carry roughly a tenth. Germline CDR1 SGHRS, CDR2 YFSETQ. The length of the CDR3 is 16 residues. V usage is TRBV5-1 and J usage is TRBJ2-3; checking the TCRdb D call of TRBD2 is not possible without DNA. This TCR was sampled from a man between 18 and 29 years old in good health. Material: blood T cells: a sorted CD56 or NKG2C T cell subset, CD4+ or CD8+ T cells, or bulk PBMC T cells (not recorded which). CDR3 sequence reads: CASSARLASSTDTQYF.